The present T cell receptor beta chain was sequenced within a study of cytomegalovirus exposure and HLA in healthy donors. Deletions cut 5 bases from V and 1 base from J, with 11 bases between. The CDR3 sequence is 14 residues long. Germline CDR1 reads LNHDA; CDR2 reads SQIVND (reference sequence). Primers included in the PCR were 60 Vbeta and 13 Jbeta primers. The method was immunoSEQ multiplex PCR; TCRdb's version includes in-frame clones alone and lacks a portion of them. In the table there are 170,000 or so clones, around three quarters of which are singletons. The specimen sequenced was PBMCs. The origin of this receptor is a boy aged 5-17 years in good health and CMV-seronegative. The rearrangement uses TRBV19 and TRBJ1-1; D unclear. The CDR3 sequence: CASSVDGGNTEAFF. CDR3 nucleotide sequence: TGTGCCAGTAGTGTGGACGGAGGGAACACTGAAGCTTTCTTT.